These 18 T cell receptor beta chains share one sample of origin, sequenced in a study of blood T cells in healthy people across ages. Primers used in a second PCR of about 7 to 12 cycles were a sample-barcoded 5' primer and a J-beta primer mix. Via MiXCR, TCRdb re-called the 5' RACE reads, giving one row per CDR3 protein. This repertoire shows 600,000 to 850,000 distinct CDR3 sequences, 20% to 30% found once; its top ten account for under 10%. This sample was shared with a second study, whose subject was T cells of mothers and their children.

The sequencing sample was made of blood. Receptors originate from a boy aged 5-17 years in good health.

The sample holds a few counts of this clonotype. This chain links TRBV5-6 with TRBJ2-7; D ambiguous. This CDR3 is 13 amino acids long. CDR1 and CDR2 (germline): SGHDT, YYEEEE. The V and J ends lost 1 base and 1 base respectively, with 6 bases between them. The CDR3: CASSLMASYEQYF. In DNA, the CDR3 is TGTGCCAGCAGCTTGATGGCGTCCTACGAGCAGTACTTC.

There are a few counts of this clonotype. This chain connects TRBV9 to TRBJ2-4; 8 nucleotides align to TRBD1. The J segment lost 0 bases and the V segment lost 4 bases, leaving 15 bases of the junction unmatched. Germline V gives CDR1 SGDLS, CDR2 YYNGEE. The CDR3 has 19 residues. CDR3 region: CASSPGTGIQSSAKNIQYF. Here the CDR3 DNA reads TGTGCCAGCAGCCCAGGGACAGGCATCCAATCTTCAGCCAAAAACATTCAGTACTTC.

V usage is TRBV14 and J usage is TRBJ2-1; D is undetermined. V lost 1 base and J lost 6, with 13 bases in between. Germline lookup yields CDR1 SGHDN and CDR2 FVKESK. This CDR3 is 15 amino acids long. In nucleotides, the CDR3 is TGTGCCAGCAGCCAAGCAACCGGGCCGATCAATGAGCAGTTCTTC. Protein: CASSQATGPINEQFF.

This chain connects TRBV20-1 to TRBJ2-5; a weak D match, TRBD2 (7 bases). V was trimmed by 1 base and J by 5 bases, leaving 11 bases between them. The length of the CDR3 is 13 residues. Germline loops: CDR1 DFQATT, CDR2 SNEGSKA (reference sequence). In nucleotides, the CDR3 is TGCAGTGCTAGAGGTGGGAGGGGGGAGACCCAGTACTTC. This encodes CSARGGRGETQYF.

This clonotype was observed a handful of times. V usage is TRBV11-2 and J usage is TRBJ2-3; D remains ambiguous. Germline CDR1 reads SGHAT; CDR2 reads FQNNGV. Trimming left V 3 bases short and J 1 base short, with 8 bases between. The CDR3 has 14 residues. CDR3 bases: TGTGCCAGCAGCTTCGTGGACCGCACAGATACGCAGTATTTT. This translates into CASSFVDRTDTQYF.

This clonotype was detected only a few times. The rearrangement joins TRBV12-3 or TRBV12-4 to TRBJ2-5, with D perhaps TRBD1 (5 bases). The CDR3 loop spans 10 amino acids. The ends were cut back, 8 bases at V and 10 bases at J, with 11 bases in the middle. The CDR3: CASGQRGQYF. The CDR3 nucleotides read TGTGCCAGCGGGCAAAGGGGCCAGTACTTC.

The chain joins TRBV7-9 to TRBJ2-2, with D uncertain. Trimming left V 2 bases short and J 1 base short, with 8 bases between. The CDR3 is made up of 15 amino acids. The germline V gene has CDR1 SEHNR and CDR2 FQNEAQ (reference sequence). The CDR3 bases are TGTGCCAGCAGCTTACTGCCAGAGAACACCGGGGAGCTGTTTTTT. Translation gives CASSLLPENTGELFF.

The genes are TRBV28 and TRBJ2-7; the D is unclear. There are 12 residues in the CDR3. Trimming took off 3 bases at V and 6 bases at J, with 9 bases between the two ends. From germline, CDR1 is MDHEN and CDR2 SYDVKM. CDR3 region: CASSFKGREQYF. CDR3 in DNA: TGTGCCAGCAGTTTCAAGGGTCGCGAGCAGTACTTC.

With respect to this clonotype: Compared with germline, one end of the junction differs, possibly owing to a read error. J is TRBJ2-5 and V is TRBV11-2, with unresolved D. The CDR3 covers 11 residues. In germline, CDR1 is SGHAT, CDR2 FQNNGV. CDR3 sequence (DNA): TGTGCCAGCAGCTTAGATAGTAGGCCCATCTTC. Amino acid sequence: CASSLDSRPIF. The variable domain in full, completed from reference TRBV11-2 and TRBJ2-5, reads EAGVAQSPRYKIIEKRQSVAFWCNPISGHATLYWYQQILGQGPKLLIQFQNNGVVDDSQLPKDRFSAERLKGVDSTLKIQPAKLEDSAVYLCASSLDSRPIFGPGTRLLVL.

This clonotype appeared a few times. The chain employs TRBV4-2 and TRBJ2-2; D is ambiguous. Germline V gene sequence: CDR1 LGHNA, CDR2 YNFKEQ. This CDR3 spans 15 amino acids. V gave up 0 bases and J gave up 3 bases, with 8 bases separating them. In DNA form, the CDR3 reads TGTGCCAGCAGCCAAGATCGTCGGGACACCGGGGAGCTGTTTTTT. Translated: CASSQDRRDTGELFF.

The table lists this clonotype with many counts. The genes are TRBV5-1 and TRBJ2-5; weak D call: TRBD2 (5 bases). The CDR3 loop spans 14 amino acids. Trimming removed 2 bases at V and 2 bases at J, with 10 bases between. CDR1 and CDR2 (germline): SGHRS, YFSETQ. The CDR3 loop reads CASSFRGSQETQYF. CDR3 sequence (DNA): TGCGCCAGCAGCTTTCGGGGATCTCAAGAGACCCAGTACTTC. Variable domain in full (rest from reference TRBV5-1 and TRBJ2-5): KAGVTQTPRYLIKTRGQQVTLSCSPISGHRSVSWYQQTPGQGLQFLFEYFSETQRNKGNFPGRFSGRQFSNSRSEMNVSTLELGDSALYLCASSFRGSQETQYFGPGTRLLVL.

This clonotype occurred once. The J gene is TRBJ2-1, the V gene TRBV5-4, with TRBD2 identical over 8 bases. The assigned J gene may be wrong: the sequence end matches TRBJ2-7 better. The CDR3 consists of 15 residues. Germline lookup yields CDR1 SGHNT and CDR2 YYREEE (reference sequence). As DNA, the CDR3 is TGTGCCAGCAGCTTTGGTGGCGGGAGGTCTAACGAGCAGTACTTC. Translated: CASSFGGGRSNEQYF.

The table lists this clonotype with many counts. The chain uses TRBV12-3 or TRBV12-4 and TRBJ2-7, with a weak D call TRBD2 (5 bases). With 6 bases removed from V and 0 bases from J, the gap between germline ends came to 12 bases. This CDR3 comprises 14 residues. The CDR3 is CASSASGSSYEQYF. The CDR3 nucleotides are TGTGCCAGCAGCGCCAGTGGGAGCTCCTACGAGCAGTACTTC.

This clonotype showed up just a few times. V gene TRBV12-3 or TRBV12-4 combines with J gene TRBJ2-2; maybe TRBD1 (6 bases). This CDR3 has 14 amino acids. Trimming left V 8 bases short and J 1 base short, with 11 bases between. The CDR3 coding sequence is TGTGCCAGCCGACTACAGGGGAACACCGGGGAGCTGTTTTTT. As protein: CASRLQGNTGELFF.

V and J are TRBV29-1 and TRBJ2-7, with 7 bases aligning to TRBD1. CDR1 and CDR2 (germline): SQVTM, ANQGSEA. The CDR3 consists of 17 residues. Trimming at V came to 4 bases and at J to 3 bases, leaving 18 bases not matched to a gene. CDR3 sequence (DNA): TGCAGCGTTGCCGCCTCACGCCGGGACAGATATTTCTACGAGCAGTACTTC. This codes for CSVAASRRDRYFYEQYF.

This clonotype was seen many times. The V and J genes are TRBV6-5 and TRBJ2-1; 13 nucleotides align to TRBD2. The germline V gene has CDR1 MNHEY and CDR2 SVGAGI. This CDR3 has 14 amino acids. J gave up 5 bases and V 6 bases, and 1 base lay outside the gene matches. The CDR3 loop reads CASRGLAGNNEQFF. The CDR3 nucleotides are TGTGCCAGCAGGGGACTAGCGGGGAACAATGAGCAGTTCTTC.

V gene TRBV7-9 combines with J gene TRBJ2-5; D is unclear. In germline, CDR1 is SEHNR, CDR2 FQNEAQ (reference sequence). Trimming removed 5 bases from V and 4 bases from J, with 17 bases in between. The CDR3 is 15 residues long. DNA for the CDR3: TGTGCCAGCAGCAAACCCTCTCCTCACGGAGAGACCCAGTACTTC. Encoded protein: CASSKPSPHGETQYF.

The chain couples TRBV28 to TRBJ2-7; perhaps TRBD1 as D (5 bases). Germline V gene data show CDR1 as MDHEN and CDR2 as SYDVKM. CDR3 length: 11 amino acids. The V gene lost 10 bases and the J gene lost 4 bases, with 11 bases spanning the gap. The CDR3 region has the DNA TGTGCCACATCAGGGCGTTACGAGCAGTACTTC. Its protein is CATSGRYEQYF.